The 3 T cell receptor beta chains listed next were all sequenced from one sample in a study of tumour-infiltrating T cells in Burkitt lymphoma. Some clones are missing from TCRdb's copy, which holds only in-frame ones; the method was immunoSEQ multiplex PCR. The sample carries 13,000 to 15,000 clones, 75% recorded once. Input material: tumor tissue. The receptors here all came from a human donor with diffuse large B-cell lymphoma.

The V gene is TRBV7-9, the J gene TRBJ2-6; D unclear. CDR3 length: 15 residues. Trimming took off 3 bases at V and 2 bases at J, with 8 bases between the two ends. Germline V gene sequence: CDR1 SEHNR, CDR2 FQNEAQ (reference sequence). The CDR3 loop is CASSLGTPGANVLTF. In DNA, the CDR3 is TGTGCCAGCAGCTTGGGCACGCCTGGGGCCAACGTCCTGACTTTC. The complete variable domain, with remaining parts taken from reference TRBV7-9 and TRBJ2-6, reads DTGVSQNPRHKITKRGQNVTFRCDPISEHNRLYWYRQTLGQGPEFLTYFQNEAQLEKSRLLSDRFSAERPKGSFSTLEIQRTEQGDSAMYLCASSLGTPGANVLTFGAGSRLTVL.

The chain combines TRBV11-2 with TRBJ1-2; the D gene is possibly TRBD1 (5 bases). V was trimmed by 6 bases and J by 6 bases, leaving 14 bases between them. Per germline, CDR1 SGHAT and CDR2 FQNNGV. The CDR3 runs 13 residues. CDR3 in DNA: TGTGCCAGCAGAGATTCGCGAGGGGATGGCTACACCTTC. Amino acids: CASRDSRGDGYTF.

The chain joins TRBV5-1 to TRBJ2-3; 12 bases are a match to TRBD2. The V segment lost 3 bases and the J segment 4 bases; nucleotides outside the gene matches: 9. CDR3 length equals 17 residues. Germline V gene data show CDR1 as SGHRS and CDR2 as YFSETQ. CDR3 sequence reads: CASSSETSGRWADTQYF. The DNA for the CDR3 is TGCGCCAGCAGCTCCGAGACTAGCGGGAGATGGGCAGATACGCAGTATTTT.